Presented here are 8 T cell receptor beta chains from one specimen sequenced in a study of T-cell reconstitution after alpha-beta-depleted transplantation in children. It was with unique molecular identifiers that the TCRbeta library was prepared. TCRdb recomputed calls from the PCR reads with MiXCR, one row per CDR3 protein. The table records some 200,000 distinct CDR3 sequences, roughly 15% of them present only once. Source: PBMCs from the stem cell graft donor, taken from the stem cell graft. These receptors were taken from a human donor who donated a stem cell graft to a child with acute lymphoblastic leukemia.

The chain carries TRBV30 and TRBJ2-1; D is possibly TRBD1 or TRBD2 (5 bases each). This CDR3 is built from 14 residues. Looked up from germline, CDR1 is GTSNPN and CDR2 is SVGIG (reference sequence). The ends were cut back, 4 bases at V and 5 bases at J, with 15 bases in the middle. The CDR3 loop is CAWNRDRTHNEQFF. In DNA, the CDR3 is TGTGCCTGGAACCGGGACCGTACTCACAATGAGCAGTTCTTC.

This clonotype appeared many times. The chain joins TRBV6-1 to TRBJ2-1, with D unresolved. From germline, CDR1 is MNHNS and CDR2 SASEGT. The CDR3 is made up of 15 amino acids. V gave up 6 bases and J gave up 3 bases, with 15 bases separating them. The DNA of the CDR3 is TGTGCCAGCAGAGGACCTTCCCCATTCTACAATGAGCAGTTCTTC. Amino acids: CASRGPSPFYNEQFF.

CDR3 in amino acids: CASSRTSVQETQYF. The CDR3 coding sequence is TGTGCCAGCAGCCGGACTAGCGTCCAAGAGACCCAGTACTTC. The rearrangement uses TRBV5-4 and TRBJ2-5, with 9 bases lining up with TRBD2. The CDR3 has 14 amino acids. J gave up 1 base and V 4 bases, and 2 bases lay outside the gene matches. CDR1 and CDR2 from the germline V gene are SGHNT and YYREEE (reference sequence).

This clonotype was recorded many times. The chain has TRBV11-2 and TRBJ2-1; the match to TRBD1 covers 7 bases. The V gene's germline CDR1 is SGHAT and CDR2 FQNNGV. The V segment lost 3 bases and the J segment 6 bases; nucleotides outside the gene matches: 5. The CDR3 consists of 14 residues. For the CDR3, the DNA is TGTGCCAGCAGCTTCAACGCAGGGGGCAATGAGCAGTTCTTC. Translating gives CASSFNAGGNEQFF. Combining the CDR3 with reference TRBV11-2 and TRBJ2-1 gives the whole variable domain EAGVAQSPRYKIIEKRQSVAFWCNPISGHATLYWYQQILGQGPKLLIQFQNNGVVDDSQLPKDRFSAERLKGVDSTLKIQPAKLEDSAVYLCASSFNAGGNEQFFGPGTRLTVL.

This clonotype was detected only a few times. This chain connects TRBV14 to TRBJ2-1, with D possibly being TRBD1 or TRBD2 (5 bases each). The CDR3 length is 16 residues. Trimming shortened V by 4 bases and J by 0 bases, and 13 bases separated the two germline ends. The V gene's germline CDR1 is SGHDN and CDR2 FVKESK. This chain's CDR3 is CASSRRDGRSYNEQFF. The CDR3 nucleotides are TGTGCCAGCAGCCGAAGGGACGGCCGCTCCTACAATGAGCAGTTCTTC.

This clonotype occurred many times. This sequence joins TRBV20-1 and TRBJ2-7; maybe TRBD1 (7 bases). The germline V gene has CDR1 DFQATT and CDR2 SNEGSKA (reference sequence). With 3 bases removed from V and 2 bases from J, the gap between germline ends came to 17 bases. The CDR3 contains 15 residues. CDR3 residues: CSASLTGRDPYEQYF. In nucleotides, the CDR3 is TGCAGTGCTAGTCTGACAGGGCGGGACCCCTACGAGCAGTACTTC.

This clonotype showed up just a few times. CDR3 protein: CSAGSPGLGQFF. CDR3 DNA: TGCAGTGCTGGATCCCCGGGACTTGGGCAGTTCTTC. J is TRBJ2-1 and V is TRBV20-1; D perhaps matches TRBD2 (6 bases). Trimming took 5 bases from V and 12 from J, leaving 17 bases between them. The CDR3 runs 12 residues. CDR1 and CDR2 (germline): DFQATT, SNEGSKA (reference sequence).

The chain joins TRBV10-3 to TRBJ2-5, with TRBD2 as a possible D gene (6 bases). Trimming left V 5 bases short and J 5 bases short, with 15 bases between. There are 14 residues in the CDR3. Germline loops: CDR1 ENHRY, CDR2 SYGVKD. The CDR3 loop reads CAISWDGSGETQYF. In DNA form, the CDR3 reads TGTGCCATCAGTTGGGACGGGAGTGGGGAGACCCAGTACTTC.